This entry is about one T cell receptor (beta chain). In its sample, this clonotype was seen a few times. Its antigen is not yet known. No clone much larger than this one lies a single base away; base qualities are absent. The sample originates from a study of T cells in Graves' hyperthyroidism and ophthalmopathy (dated by TCRdb to the late 2010s). Regarding the complete study: To identify TCR V-J signatures that set the groups apart, the researchers used a discovery cohort of 90 to 100 patients, made up of under 50 with Graves' ophthalmopathy and 57 with stable Graves' hyperthyroidism. Prospective prediction of ophthalmopathy was tested in an independent validation cohort of 18 to 20 hyperthyroidism patients and 17 patients who later progressed to ophthalmopathy. The roughly 91 discovery patients were randomly divided into training and test sets at a 7:3 ratio. The study also compared thyroid tissue and blood T-cell repertoires from 6 or 7 Graves' hyperthyroidism patients. Following sampling, methimazole starting at 30 mg daily was given to hyperthyroidism patients, and high-dose intravenous methylprednisolone was given to ophthalmopathy patients. TCR Vbeta CDR3 sequencing of 120 to 150 peripheral blood samples (roughly 41 ophthalmopathy, 75 to 85 hyperthyroidism and roughly 17 progressor patients) is reported in the paper. The research as a whole found: Most expanded thyroid clonotypes (frequency above 0.001) were also found in blood, which suggests that blood repertoires may mirror thyroid immune responses. In validation, the model predicted progression to ophthalmopathy with around 71% sensitivity and 72.22% specificity, a median of 6.5 months before onset. Sample size was not statistically predetermined, and investigators were not blinded to group allocation. A model built on a 13 V-J signature distinguished ophthalmopathy from stable hyperthyroidism, reaching around 90% sensitivity and about 81% specificity in cross-validation and 80%/75% in testing.

Any patient with an uncontrolled infection, another autoimmune disease, pregnancy or lactation was excluded. Diagnoses relied on clinical symptoms, serum thyroxine and TRAb, thyroid ultrasound and orbital computed tomography. Total RNA was extracted with Trizol reagent, and quality was checked on an Agilent 2100 Bioanalyzer. Spanning cysteine to phenylalanine, the CDR3 consists of 11 amino acids. The read is trimmed to its CDR3 DNA, 33 bases read in frame from base 1. The CDR1 and CDR2 encoded by the germline V gene (reference sequence) are SEHNR and FQNEAQ. V is pared back by 5 bases and J by 11 bases, with 12 bases lying between the germline termini. The TCR beta CDR3 regions were amplified from the RNA transcripts. The TCR CDR3 was subjected to a first round of RT-PCR using the HTBI primer set and the Qiagen OneStep RT-PCR kit. Libraries were constructed in a second round of multiplex PCR, after which size selection and purification were performed. Paired-end sequencing of the libraries was performed with 100 bp reads on an Illumina HiSeq2000. The authors' pipeline ran thus. Raw data were processed with SOAPnuke, discarding reads with adapters, uncalled bases, mean Phred below 15, or no exact constant-primer or identifier match. High-quality paired reads were merged using COPE v1.2.5, and each unique nucleotide sequence was defined as a clonotype. Clonotypes were aligned to IMGT TRBV, TRBD and TRBJ reference segments using MiTCR v1.1. The analysis included only V-J combinations with a frequency above 0.0001, which together covered around 99% of the repertoires. The TCS score was defined as the ratio of F50 (clonal expansion) to E x V (chaos), calculated using BLOSUM62-based TCRdist between CDR3 peptides within each V-J. Welch's t-statistics and random forest reduced around 550 V-J features to 13, which were used in a naive Bayes classifier (R e1071). The similarity between thyroid and blood repertoires was quantified using the Morisita-Horn index. The public reads were reprocessed in TCRdb via fastp at Q25 and MiXCR, keeping in-frame beta chains. Every distinct CDR3 protein forms one entry, paired with its most common genes and DNA. The V and J calls shown here were made by TCRdb, not taken from the authors' results. This sample comprises 600,000 to 700,000 distinct CDR3 sequences, 45% of them detected only once. About 7% of the sample is held by the ten biggest clonotypes.

The chain links TRBV7-9 with TRBJ1-1, and TRBD1 may be the D gene, going by 6 matching bases. The source material was peripheral blood or thyroid tissue (not recorded which). This clonotype originated in an adult man with Graves' disease, either hyperthyroidism or ophthalmopathy (not recorded which). The CDR3 region reads CASSPGHEAFF. The nucleotides are TGTGCCAGCAGCCCGGGACACGAGGCTTTCTTT. The full variable domain, completed from the reference TRBV7-9 and TRBJ1-1 proteins outside the CDR3, reads DTGVSQNPRHKITKRGQNVTFRCDPISEHNRLYWYRQTLGQGPEFLTYFQNEAQLEKSRLLSDRFSAERPKGSFSTLEIQRTEQGDSAMYLCASSPGHEAFFGQGTRLTVV.